The sample holds a few counts of the clone carrying this T cell receptor (beta chain). The entry originates in a study of blood T cell repertoires in COVID-19. Original methodology: Estimation of nucleated cell counts was performed using reference gene primer amplification. Clones were sequenced by immunoSEQ multiplex PCR, and TCRdb holds only the in-frame ones, with some missing. The V and J calls and the clone size are those of that table, but D and trimming were determined from the DNA. The data contain under 550,000 clones, around nine tenths of them singletons. Seattle's cohort entered during active infection and was followed longitudinally. Trimming cost V 3 bases and J 12 bases, with 15 bases left between them. This CDR3 region has 13 residues. Germline CDR1 reads MNHNS; CDR2 reads SASEGT.

V usage is TRBV6-1 and J usage is TRBJ1-5, with a weak D call TRBD1 (6 bases). The clonotype originates from a man younger than 35 with COVID-19, enrolled during active disease. The source material was peripheral blood. The chain's CDR3 is CASSERPLDSQHF. The CDR3 DNA reads TGTGCCAGCAGTGAGCGGCCCCTGGACAGCCAGCATTTT.